Below are 13 T cell receptor beta chains sequenced from a single sample in a study of blood T cell repertoires in COVID-19 (dated by TCRdb to 2018 to 2020). Library preparation employed the immunoSEQ multiplex PCR assay. In TCRdb, the immuneACCESS table is reduced to in-frame sequences with V and J assigned. These tables do not hold every clone; where another copy was compared, an unresolved V gene accounts for under half, and the others remain unexplained. In all, the sample holds 150,000 to 200,000 clones, and 90% of those were seen once. Over 15% of the sample comes from the top ten. The sequencing input was peripheral blood. The receptors were sampled from a man in his sixties with active or convalescent COVID-19.

The chain is built from TRBV6-2 or TRBV6-3 and TRBJ1-5, with TRBD1 as a possible D gene (5 bases). Trimming pared 6 bases from V and 4 bases from J, leaving 13 bases between. This CDR3 spans 14 amino acids. Germline CDR1 MNHEY, CDR2 SVGEGT. The CDR3 region is CASSSDSRNQPQHF. In nucleotides, the CDR3 is TGTGCCAGCAGCAGCGACAGTAGGAATCAGCCCCAGCATTTT.

This clone came up once. The chain joins TRBV5-4 to TRBJ1-4, with D possibly TRBD1 on 6 matching bases. Germline lookup yields CDR1 SGHNT and CDR2 YYREEE (reference sequence). V lost 0 bases and J lost 6, with 12 bases in between. The CDR3 spans 15 residues. CDR3 coding DNA: TGTGCCAGCAGCTTGGCCGCAGGGGCGGATGAAAAACTGTTTTTT. Protein sequence: CASSLAAGADEKLFF.

V gene TRBV27 combines with J gene TRBJ2-3; D is possibly TRBD2 (6 bases). CDR3 length equals 15 residues. Germline V gene sequence: CDR1 MNHEY, CDR2 SMNVEV (reference sequence). V was shortened by 3 bases and J by 5 bases, with 15 bases between the two germline ends. DNA of the CDR3: TGTGCCAGCAGTTTTTCCGGGAGCATGTTAGATACGCAGTATTTT. Translated, it gives CASSFSGSMLDTQYF.

Written as DNA, the CDR3 is TGCAGCGCTGAGGGAGACAGGGGACGGTACGAGCAGTACTTC. This encodes CSAEGDRGRYEQYF. The V and J genes are TRBV29-1 and TRBJ2-7, with 8 bases matching TRBD1. The CDR3 consists of 14 residues. J lost 4 bases, V lost 7 bases, and 12 bases had no gene match. The germline gives CDR1 SQVTM, CDR2 ANQGSEA.

This clone appeared once. This chain links TRBV7-2 with TRBJ2-1; TRBD1 matches at 9 bases. The CDR3 loop spans 15 amino acids. In germline, CDR1 is SGHTA, CDR2 FQGNSA. The V and J ends lost 3 bases and 4 bases, in that order; junction bases with no gene match: 4. CDR3 protein: CASSFDRGGYNEQFF. For the CDR3, the DNA is TGTGCCAGCAGCTTCGACAGGGGGGGTTACAATGAGCAGTTCTTC.

The chain combines TRBV11-2 with TRBJ1-1; 7 nucleotides match TRBD1. The germline CDR1 and CDR2 sequences are SGHAT and FQNNGV. The CDR3 sequence is 14 residues long. Trimming at V came to 7 bases and at J to 4 bases, leaving 9 bases not matched to a gene. The CDR3 DNA reads TGTGCCAGCATCCAGTTAGACAGGGCCACTGAAGCTTTCTTT. Protein: CASIQLDRATEAFF.

The genes are TRBV7-9 and TRBJ1-3; 7 bases match TRBD1. The CDR3 loop spans 15 amino acids. V lost 5 bases and J lost 6; bases outside the gene matches: 10. Looked up from germline, CDR1 is SEHNR and CDR2 is FQNEAQ (reference sequence). In DNA, the CDR3 is TGTGCCAGCAGCCCAGGACAGGTCCGCATAAACACCATATATTTT. Its translation is CASSPGQVRINTIYF.

The chain links TRBV10-3 to TRBJ2-1; D uncertain. Trimming removed 4 bases from V and 0 bases from J, with 10 bases in between. Germline loops: CDR1 ENHRY, CDR2 SYGVKD. This CDR3 is 15 amino acids long. In DNA form, the CDR3 reads TGTGCCATCAGTGTTGGCGCAGGCTCCTACAATGAGCAGTTCTTC. It codes for CAISVGAGSYNEQFF.

The chain couples TRBV18 to TRBJ1-5; 8 bases align to TRBD1. CDR1 is KGHSH and CDR2 is LQKENI in the germline V gene. The junction had 12 bases not matched to a gene; V was cut back by 0 bases and J by 2 bases. The CDR3 is 19 residues long. This CDR3 is CASSPPQAAGGLGNQPQHF. DNA for the CDR3: TGTGCCAGCTCACCACCGCAGGCGGCAGGGGGCTTGGGCAATCAGCCCCAGCATTTT.

V is TRBV6-5 and J is TRBJ2-3; 11 nucleotides match TRBD2. The CDR3 is made up of 15 amino acids. V was clipped by 6 bases and J by 6 bases; unmatched bases: 8. Germline V lookup: CDR1 MNHEY, CDR2 SVGAGI. The CDR3 is CASSPTSGIGDTQYF. For the CDR3, the DNA is TGTGCCAGCAGCCCGACTAGCGGGATAGGGGATACGCAGTATTTT.

The CDR3 is CASSSREIEDTQYF. In DNA, the CDR3 is TGTGCCAGCAGTAGTAGGGAGATTGAAGATACGCAGTATTTT. The chain links TRBV6-4 to TRBJ2-3, with D maybe TRBD2 (5 bases). Trimming left V 5 bases short and J 5 bases short, with 14 bases between. CDR3 size: 14 residues. CDR1 MRHNA and CDR2 SNTAGT come from the germline V gene.

The J gene is TRBJ2-1, the V gene TRBV4-1, with 11 nucleotides matching TRBD2. CDR1 is MGHRA, CDR2 YSYEKL, per germline. The CDR3 is made up of 15 amino acids. The V segment lost 4 bases and the J segment 4 bases; nucleotides outside the gene matches: 3. The CDR3, as DNA: TGCGCCAGCAGCCGACGGACTAGCGGGTACAATGAGCAGTTCTTC. As protein: CASSRRTSGYNEQFF.

Notes on this clone: This sample includes further DNA sequences coding for the same CDR3. This chain connects TRBV6-1 to TRBJ1-2; the D is unclear. V lost 0 bases to trimming and J lost 2 bases, with 7 bases between them. Germline values: CDR1 MNHNS, CDR2 SASEGT. This CDR3 comprises 14 residues. The DNA for the CDR3 is TGTGCCAGCAGTGAAGCGCGGGTGAACTATGGCTACACCTTC. It is translated as CASSEARVNYGYTF.